The 27 T cell receptor beta chains listed next were all sequenced from one sample in a study of blood T cell repertoires in COVID-19. Some clones are missing from TCRdb's copy, which holds only in-frame ones; the method was immunoSEQ multiplex PCR. The sample records about 140,000 clones, 80% to 85% being singletons. Sequenced: peripheral blood. These receptors originate from a human donor in a cohort sampled during active COVID-19.

Written as DNA, the CDR3 is TGTGCCAGCAGTTGGGCCTCGAACACCGGGGAGCTGTTTTTT. The encoded protein is CASSWASNTGELFF. The chain is built from TRBV6-6 and TRBJ2-2; no reliable D call. Germline CDR1 is MNHNY and CDR2 is SVGAGI (reference sequence). V was cut by 4 bases and J by 0 bases, with 6 bases left in between. This CDR3 comprises 14 residues.

The rearrangement links TRBV28 to TRBJ1-4; 8 nucleotides align to TRBD1. The CDR3 loop spans 16 amino acids. V dropped 5 bases and J dropped 5; count of bases not matched to a gene: 10. Germline loops: CDR1 MDHEN, CDR2 SYDVKM. The CDR3 DNA follows: TGTGCCAGCAGTCGAGCCGGGACAGGTCAAAATGAAAAACTGTTTTTT. It translates to CASSRAGTGQNEKLFF.

The CDR3 region has the DNA TGTGCCAGCAGTTACGCGACTAGCCTGTGGGGCGAGACCCAGTACTTC. Protein product: CASSYATSLWGETQYF. V gene TRBV6-2 or TRBV6-3 combines with J gene TRBJ2-5, with 7 positions matching TRBD2. Unmatched junction bases numbered 11, after V lost 2 bases and J lost 5 bases. The CDR3 is 16 residues long. CDR1 MNHEY and CDR2 SVGEGT come from the germline V gene.

The chain has TRBV29-1 and TRBJ1-1; no firm D call. Germline values: CDR1 SQVTM, CDR2 ANQGSEA. This CDR3 comprises 15 residues. Trimming cost V 6 bases and J 0 bases, with 17 bases left between them. CDR3 amino acids: CSVAWSWFMNTEAFF. CDR3 bases: TGCAGCGTGGCTTGGAGCTGGTTCATGAACACTGAAGCTTTCTTT.

The J gene is TRBJ2-7, the V gene TRBV10-2; possibly TRBD1 for D (5 bases). The CDR3 extends over 11 amino acids. Germline values: CDR1 WSHSY, CDR2 SAAADI. V lost 6 bases to trimming and J lost 5 bases, with 8 bases between them. The CDR3 bases are TGCGCCAGCAGGCTACAGGACGAGCAGTACTTC. Protein product: CASRLQDEQYF.

The chain links TRBV5-1 to TRBJ2-7; 9 bases line up with TRBD1. CDR1 is SGHRS and CDR2 is YFSETQ in the germline V gene. The CDR3 length is 14 residues. V lost 3 bases, J lost 6 bases, and 7 bases stayed unmatched. CDR3 loop: CASSSPGQGGEQYF. CDR3 DNA: TGCGCCAGCAGCTCACCGGGACAGGGAGGCGAGCAGTACTTC.

The J gene is TRBJ1-5, the V gene TRBV4-2, with D possibly matching TRBD1 (5 bases). This CDR3 spans 17 amino acids. V was clipped by 0 bases and J by 3 bases, with 15 bases between them. Germline loops: CDR1 LGHNA, CDR2 YNFKEQ. The CDR3 loop reads CASSQDTHRQLNQPQHF. In nucleotides, the CDR3 is TGTGCCAGCAGCCAAGATACCCACCGACAGCTCAATCAGCCCCAGCATTTT.

This clone was seen only once. The CDR3 region is CASSSGLLKTQYF. The CDR3 DNA reads TGTGCCAGCAGCTCGGGGTTGTTGAAGACCCAGTACTTC. The V gene is TRBV7-2, the J gene TRBJ2-5, with D maybe TRBD2 (5 bases). The CDR3 has 13 amino acids. Trimming took off 4 bases at V and 6 bases at J, with 12 bases between the two ends. Looked up from germline, CDR1 is SGHTA and CDR2 is FQGNSA.

The chain joins TRBV28 to TRBJ2-5; D not certain. The CDR3 runs 15 residues. Germline V gene lookup returns CDR1 MDHEN and CDR2 SYDVKM. V lost 1 base, J lost 2 bases, and 11 bases lay in between. The CDR3 reads CASSLSGLGQETQYF. As DNA, the CDR3 is TGTGCCAGCAGTTTATCCGGTCTAGGACAAGAGACCCAGTACTTC.

The CDR3 coding sequence is TGTGCCAGCAGCAAAGATAAGGACAGGGGGAGCAATCAGCCCCAGCATTTT. Its translation: CASSKDKDRGSNQPQHF. The V and J genes are TRBV21-1 and TRBJ1-5; the DNA was not compared with TRBD1, the D call given in the table. TRBV21-1 is annotated as a pseudogene. This CDR3 contains 17 residues.

The CDR3 DNA sequence: TGTGCCAGCAGTGAAGGGATTCCCGGGACAGTCCTGTACGAGCAGTACTTC. As protein: CASSEGIPGTVLYEQYF. This chain links TRBV6-1 with TRBJ2-7, with 7 bases that match TRBD1. The CDR3 consists of 17 residues. The germline V gene has CDR1 MNHNS and CDR2 SASEGT. V trimming: 1 base; J trimming: 4 bases; junction bases outside the gene matches: 13.

The rearrangement joins TRBV6-2 or TRBV6-3 to TRBJ2-1; D unresolved. The ends were cut back, 0 bases at V and 0 bases at J, with 12 bases in the middle. The CDR3 sequence is 17 residues long. From germline, CDR1 is MNHEY and CDR2 SVGEGT. Written as DNA, the CDR3 is TGTGCCAGCAGTTACTCAGAGACGCTAGGCTCCTACAATGAGCAGTTCTTC. Amino acid sequence: CASSYSETLGSYNEQFF.

This clone was recorded once. J is TRBJ2-7 and V is TRBV7-2, with 8 bases identical to TRBD2. Trimming cost V 8 bases and J 4 bases; bases outside gene matches: 7. The CDR3 is made up of 13 amino acids. Germline V gene data show CDR1 as SGHTA and CDR2 as FQGNSA. The CDR3 is CASAGGRFYEQYF. The CDR3 nucleotides read TGTGCCAGCGCGGGCGGGAGGTTTTACGAGCAGTACTTC.

This chain connects TRBV19 to TRBJ1-1, with D perhaps TRBD1 (6 bases). V lost 7 bases and J lost 6, with 18 bases in between. The CDR3 covers 14 residues. Germline CDR1 LNHDA, CDR2 SQIVND (reference sequence). The CDR3 DNA follows: TGTGCCAGTACCACGAATAGGGGGTCGGCTGAAGCTTTCTTT. Its protein is CASTTNRGSAEAFF. Complete variable domain (other parts from reference TRBV19 and TRBJ1-1): DGGITQSPKYLFRKEGQNVTLSCEQNLNHDAMYWYRQDPGQGLRLIYYSQIVNDFQKGDIAEGYSVSREKKESFPLTVTSAQKNPTAFYLCASTTNRGSAEAFFGQGTRLTVV.

V is TRBV25-1 and J is TRBJ1-6, with D perhaps matching TRBD1 (5 bases). CDR3 length equals 15 residues. Looked up from germline, CDR1 is MGHDK and CDR2 is SYGVNS. Trimming removed 2 bases from V and 5 bases from J, with 10 bases in between. DNA for the CDR3: TGTGCCAGCAGTGAAGCGGGGGTAGATAATTCACCCCTCCACTTT. Protein: CASSEAGVDNSPLHF. Combining the CDR3 with reference TRBV25-1 and TRBJ1-6 gives the whole variable domain EADIYQTPRYLVIGTGKKITLECSQTMGHDKMYWYQQDPGMELHLIHYSYGVNSTEKGDLSSESTVSRIRTEHFPLTLESARPSHTSQYLCASSEAGVDNSPLHFGNGTRLTVT.

V gene TRBV6-5 combines with J gene TRBJ1-6; TRBD1 aligns across 8 bases. Per germline, CDR1 MNHEY and CDR2 SVGAGI. The length of the CDR3 is 15 residues. CDR3 sequence (DNA): TGTGCGGGGCAGGGGGCGCGGGGGATTAATTCACCCCTCCACTTT. Translation gives CAGQGARGINSPLHF.

The chain recombines TRBV7-8 with TRBJ1-1; tentatively, D is TRBD1 (5 bases). The length of the CDR3 is 13 residues. Per germline, CDR1 SGHVS and CDR2 FQNEAQ. The V gene lost 3 bases and the J gene lost 1 base, with 6 bases spanning the gap. CDR3 sequence reads: CASSLTENTEAFF. In nucleotides, the CDR3 is TGTGCCAGCAGCTTGACAGAGAACACTGAAGCTTTCTTT.

This clone was seen a few times. The chain uses TRBV4-1 and TRBJ1-4; weak D call: TRBD1 (6 bases). The germline V and J ends were trimmed by 2 bases and 3 bases, with 7 bases remaining between them. Germline-derived CDR1 and CDR2 are MGHRA and YSYEKL. This CDR3 has 14 residues. As DNA, the CDR3 is TGCGCCAGCAGCCAAACAGGGCCTAATGAAAAACTGTTTTTT. Translating it yields CASSQTGPNEKLFF.

In its sample, this clone was seen a few times. This chain links TRBV5-1 with TRBJ2-1; 10 bases are a match to TRBD2. The CDR3 length is 15 residues. Trimming removed 2 bases from V and 6 bases from J; junction bases left unmatched: 5. Germline V gene data show CDR1 as SGHRS and CDR2 as YFSETQ. The CDR3 DNA is TGCGCCAGCAGCTTCTTGCCTAGCGGGAGCAATGAGCAGTTCTTC. This encodes CASSFLPSGSNEQFF.

The chain combines TRBV7-7 with TRBJ2-7, with a tentative D call TRBD2 (5 bases). Germline V gives CDR1 SSHAT, CDR2 FNYEAQ (reference sequence). Trimming shortened V by 5 bases and J by 0 bases, and 14 bases separated the two germline ends. The CDR3 loop spans 15 amino acids. The CDR3 DNA reads as TGTGCCAGCAGCCCTTCCGCTAGCCGCTCCTACGAGCAGTACTTC. As protein: CASSPSASRSYEQYF.

J is TRBJ1-4 and V is TRBV11-2; no definite D call. The V end lost 2 bases, the J end lost 5 bases, and 12 bases lay between the germline ends. Germline CDR1 and CDR2: SGHAT and FQNNGV. The CDR3 runs to 15 residues. In DNA form, the CDR3 reads TGTGCCAGCAGCTTAAACCTGGGCCAGAATGAAAAACTGTTTTTT. Its translation is CASSLNLGQNEKLFF.

The chain carries TRBV29-1 and TRBJ2-7; no clear D gene. The V end lost 4 bases, the J end lost 2 bases, and 9 bases lay between the germline ends. The CDR3 sequence is 12 residues long. The germline V gene has CDR1 SQVTM and CDR2 ANQGSEA. CDR3 sequence (DNA): TGCAGCGTTGTAACTACCGCCTACGAGCAGTACTTC. Protein product: CSVVTTAYEQYF.

The chain couples TRBV29-1 to TRBJ2-3, with D unresolved. Trimming stripped 7 bases from V and 5 bases from J, with 13 bases between. The CDR3 loop spans 12 amino acids. Per the germline V gene, CDR1 is SQVTM and CDR2 is ANQGSEA. CDR3 in DNA: TGCAGCGGATCATTACCGGTAGATACGCAGTATTTT. Its translation is CSGSLPVDTQYF.

The chain carries TRBV28 and TRBJ1-2, with TRBD1 as a possible D gene (5 bases). CDR1 is MDHEN and CDR2 is SYDVKM in the germline V gene. The germline V and J ends were trimmed by 8 bases and 3 bases, with 10 bases remaining between them. The CDR3 sequence is 12 residues long. CDR3 nucleotide sequence: TGTGCCAGCTCGCCGGGGGACTATGGCTACACCTTC. This translates into CASSPGDYGYTF.

The chain recombines TRBV5-1 with TRBJ2-4, with TRBD1 as a possible D gene (6 bases). V gave up 4 bases and J gave up 8 bases, with 16 bases separating them. The CDR3 is 14 residues long. In germline, CDR1 is SGHRS, CDR2 YFSETQ. As DNA, the CDR3 is TGCGCCAGCAGCCGGCTGGGGGCGGAGGACATTCAGTACTTC. Translated: CASSRLGAEDIQYF. Looking up the rest from reference TRBV5-1 and TRBJ2-4 gives the full variable domain: KAGVTQTPRYLIKTRGQQVTLSCSPISGHRSVSWYQQTPGQGLQFLFEYFSETQRNKGNFPGRFSGRQFSNSRSEMNVSTLELGDSALYLCASSRLGAEDIQYFGAGTRLSVL.

The V gene is TRBV2, the J gene TRBJ2-4; D ambiguous. From germline, CDR1 is SNHLY and CDR2 FYNNEI. V was clipped by 6 bases and J by 0 bases, with 12 bases between them. The CDR3 loop spans 15 amino acids. The CDR3 DNA sequence: TGTGCCAGCAGCCTGCGGCTAGTAGCCAAAAACATTCAGTACTTC. This encodes CASSLRLVAKNIQYF.

V and J are TRBV5-6 and TRBJ2-7; unclear D gene. V was shortened by 3 bases and J by 5 bases, with 18 bases between the two germline ends. Per the germline V gene, CDR1 is SGHDT and CDR2 is YYEEEE. This CDR3 is built from 15 residues. The CDR3 protein is CASSSRSLLENEQYF. The CDR3 DNA is TGTGCCAGCAGCTCCCGGAGTCTCCTCGAGAACGAGCAGTACTTC. Supplemented by reference TRBV5-6 and TRBJ2-7, the full variable domain reads DAGVTQSPTHLIKTRGQQVTLRCSPKSGHDTVSWYQQALGQGPQFIFQYYEEEERQRGNFPDRFSGHQFPNYSSELNVNALLLGDSALYLCASSSRSLLENEQYFGPGTRLTVT.